This is a list of T cell receptor beta chains from one sample in a study of T cells in Graves' hyperthyroidism and ophthalmopathy. TCRdb re-called the multiplex PCR reads through MiXCR, storing one row per CDR3 protein. Of 700,000 or so distinct CDR3 sequences listed, about 17% are singletons. The sample consisted of blood. All receptors derive from a man between 18 and 35 years old with Graves' hyperthyroidism. CDR3s include the opening cysteine and the closing phenylalanine or tryptophan. A D gene is named only where the DNA matches it firmly. Size values are once, few and many counts, or a class for expanded clones, and some rows have none.

D gene	J gene	V gene	clone size	CDR3 protein
-	TRBJ2-1	TRBV20-1	few	CSALEGYNEQFF
-	TRBJ2-5	TRBV9	few	CASSVRTGAVETQYF
TRBD2	TRBJ2-7	TRBV7-2	many	CASSPRGSGYPYEQYF
-	TRBJ2-2	TRBV9	-	CASTPYRVPGELFF
TRBD1	TRBJ1-2	TRBV10-1	few	CASSERGTGDSTF
-	TRBJ2-3	TRBV20-1	many	CSARDRFGGTDTQYF
TRBD2	TRBJ2-3	TRBV7-9	many	CASSYGQASGYSDTQYF
-	TRBJ1-1	TRBV6-2/TRBV6-3	once	CASSYGGTGPPFF
-	TRBJ2-1	TRBV7-9	many	CASSGVLGGNEQFF
TRBD1	TRBJ1-2	TRBV12-3/TRBV12-4	many	CATWTGPNYGYTF
-	TRBJ1-5	TRBV28	many	CASSPDTNPGPQHF
-	TRBJ1-3	TRBV7-2	-	CASSLALGTGNTIYF
-	TRBJ1-4	TRBV6-1	few	CASSSQGFTNEKLFF
-	TRBJ1-2	TRBV5-1	-	CASSLETGSGYGYTF
TRBD1	TRBJ1-6	TRBV18	few	CASSLQGQGGSPLHF
-	TRBJ1-5	TRBV28	many	CASSSTGREQPQHF
TRBD1	TRBJ2-7	TRBV28	many	CASSLPRTGTKQYF
TRBD2	TRBJ2-2	TRBV27	-	CASSPQLSGRGTGELFF
TRBD2	TRBJ2-7	TRBV7-9	many	CASSLWTSGTYEQYF
TRBD2	TRBJ2-3	TRBV12-3/TRBV12-4	-	CASRGLAGTSSTDTQYF
TRBD2	TRBJ2-3	TRBV13	few	CASSLGAGADTQYF
-	TRBJ2-3	TRBV6-1	few	CAGSRREVDTQYF
-	TRBJ1-2	TRBV29-1	few	CSVDGSNGYTF
-	TRBJ2-7	TRBV27	few	CASSPGLARGEQYF
TRBD1	TRBJ1-5	TRBV28	many	CASSWMTGGFQPQHF
-	TRBJ1-1	TRBV7-9	-	CASSLIFSTETVNTEAFF
-	TRBJ2-2	TRBV2	few	CASSYRELFF
TRBD1	TRBJ2-7	TRBV28	many	CASSLWTGGGSYEQYF
-	TRBJ2-1	TRBV11-2	many	CASSYDRLGSYNEQFF
TRBD1	TRBJ2-2	TRBV27	-	CASRLGTVNTGELFF
-	TRBJ2-1	TRBV12-3/TRBV12-4	many	CASIMGGEQFF
-	TRBJ2-1	TRBV11-2	many	CATEDSRSYNEQFF
TRBD2	TRBJ2-3	TRBV9	few	CASSRNGGRTDTQYF
-	TRBJ2-2	TRBV2	-	CAGRGWNTGELFF
-	TRBJ2-7	TRBV30	many	CAWSVQTYEQYF
-	TRBJ1-2	TRBV6-1	many	CASSRGNYGYTF
TRBD2	TRBJ2-7	TRBV7-8	many	CASTQTEGGRVLYEQYF
-	TRBJ2-4	TRBV12-3/TRBV12-4	many	CASSLRGADIQYF
TRBD1	TRBJ2-7	TRBV7-2	many	CASSLGGQAHAEQYF
-	TRBJ2-3	TRBV6-1	many	CASSPTEHQHGAQYF
-	TRBJ2-2	TRBV19	-	CASRGQQNTGELFF
TRBD1	TRBJ2-1	TRBV14	few	CASSQEWDRELFF
-	TRBJ1-1	TRBV30	-	CAWNRGQTMNTEAFF
-	TRBJ1-1	TRBV20-1	few	CSARDWRTEPNTEAFF
TRBD2	TRBJ2-5	TRBV28	many	CASSSPGLANRRGETQYF
-	TRBJ2-3	TRBV7-6	few	CASSITVRSTDTQYF
-	TRBJ2-3	TRBV28	many	CASSQPRRGDTQYF
-	TRBJ2-5	TRBV11-1	many	CASTSGSSLETQYF
TRBD2	TRBJ2-1	TRBV12-3/TRBV12-4	many	CASSKLAGRQFF
-	TRBJ1-2	TRBV28	-	CASTLPSTLGYGYTF
TRBD1	TRBJ2-3	TRBV7-9	many	CASSRMDRGPDTQYF
TRBD1	TRBJ2-2	TRBV28	few	CASSLLGTGTGELFF
TRBD1	TRBJ1-1	TRBV7-2	-	CASRLLGTGHTEAFF
TRBD1	TRBJ2-7	TRBV19	-	CASSIQGVASEQYF
-	TRBJ2-1	TRBV9	-	CASSVGLVGNEQFF
TRBD2	TRBJ2-7	TRBV18	many	CASSAVASGTYEQYF
-	TRBJ2-1	TRBV7-9	many	CASSSPTWGRDEQFF
-	TRBJ1-1	TRBV5-8	few	CASSRGHLNTEAFF
-	TRBJ2-7	TRBV6-1	few	CASSALGHISYEQYF